These 28 T cell receptor beta chains came from one sample sequenced in a study of beta chain features in type 1 diabetes. Expressed TCRB transcripts got sequenced, as all isolated RNA was reverse transcribed. The data were produced by immunoSEQ multiplex PCR, yet TCRdb's version contains in-frame clones alone and is incomplete. The sample holds around 450,000 clones, around 10% seen once. Sequencing input: naive CD4+ T cells from blood. The receptor set was obtained from a woman aged 18-35 years in good health.

The CDR3 loop reads CASSQEVRFRMFF. The CDR3 DNA is TGCGCCAGCAGCCAAGAGGTGCGGTTCAGGATGTTCTTC. The V call is TRBV4-3, the J call TRBJ2-1; D is ambiguous. Looked up from germline, CDR1 is LGHNA and CDR2 is YSLEER. The CDR3 has 13 amino acids. The V end lost 0 bases, the J end lost 15 bases, and 15 bases lay between the germline ends.

This clone showed up just a few times. The chain carries TRBV7-9 and TRBJ1-3; D unresolved. The CDR3 spans 13 residues. Germline V gene sequence: CDR1 SEHNR, CDR2 FQNEAQ (reference sequence). Trimming left V 5 bases short and J 0 bases short, with 5 bases between. CDR3 loop: CASSTGSGNTIYF. CDR3 bases: TGTGCCAGCAGCACCGGCTCTGGAAACACCATATATTTT.

This clone was observed a few times. This chain uses TRBV28 with TRBJ2-7; D is undetermined. V was cut by 11 bases and J by 3 bases, with 23 bases left in between. The CDR3 has 15 residues. Per germline, CDR1 MDHEN and CDR2 SYDVKM. CDR3 bases: TGTGCCTCGCAGAGCAGCGCCCGATACCTCTACGAGCAGTACGTC. Translating gives CASQSSARYLYEQYV.

About this clone: This sample includes further DNA sequences coding for the same CDR3. The chain combines TRBV7-2 with TRBJ2-2, with D hard to call. The germline V gene has CDR1 SGHTA and CDR2 FQGNSA. The ends were cut back, 1 base at V and 0 bases at J, with 3 bases in the middle. CDR3 size: 14 residues. The DNA of the CDR3 is TGTGCCAGCAGCTTAGTAGCGAACACCGGGGAGCTGTTTTTT. It encodes CASSLVANTGELFF.

The chain carries TRBV27 and TRBJ2-5; D perhaps matches TRBD2 (5 bases). This CDR3 is 16 amino acids long. From germline, CDR1 is MNHEY and CDR2 SMNVEV (reference sequence). V was shortened by 3 bases and J by 2 bases, with 16 bases between the two germline ends. The CDR3 DNA is TGTGCCAGCAGTTTTGGTATGTCTAGCTGGCAAGAGACCCAGTACTTC. Translating gives CASSFGMSSWQETQYF.

The sample holds a few counts of this clone. This rearrangement joins TRBV6-5 to TRBJ2-1; TRBD2 might be the D (7 bases). This CDR3 has 11 amino acids. Trimming removed 4 bases from V and 15 bases from J, with 13 bases in between. Per the germline V gene, CDR1 is MNHEY and CDR2 is SVGAGI. Written as DNA, the CDR3 is TGTGCCAGCAGTTCTGGGGGGGGCTGGTTCTTC. Translating gives CASSSGGGWFF.

The chain uses TRBV7-9 and TRBJ2-1; TRBD2 agrees at 13 bases. Trimming took 5 bases from V and 5 from J; bases not matched to a gene: 6. CDR1 is SEHNR, CDR2 FQNEAQ, per germline (reference sequence). This CDR3 is 16 amino acids long. The CDR3: CASSPPGLAGDNEQFF. In DNA, the CDR3 is TGTGCCAGCAGCCCCCCCGGACTAGCGGGAGACAATGAGCAGTTCTTC.

V usage is TRBV4-2 and J usage is TRBJ2-7; possibly TRBD2 for D (6 bases). Germline V gene lookup returns CDR1 LGHNA and CDR2 YNFKEQ. Trimming took off 1 base at V and 7 bases at J, with 11 bases between the two ends. This CDR3 has 13 amino acids. CDR3 region: CASSQVGLGEQYF. The CDR3 DNA follows: TGTGCCAGCAGCCAAGTGGGACTGGGGGAGCAGTACTTC.

This clone was counted a few times. This chain connects TRBV7-9 to TRBJ1-5; D possibly corresponds to TRBD1 (5 bases). The V end lost 1 base, the J end lost 5 bases, and 9 bases lay between the germline ends. The CDR3 is 14 residues long. Germline V gives CDR1 SEHNR, CDR2 FQNEAQ (reference sequence). The CDR3 DNA is TGTGCCAGCAGCTTAGGGGGGTCCGATCAGCCCCAGCATTTT. Amino acids: CASSLGGSDQPQHF. Using reference TRBV7-9 and TRBJ1-5 for the parts outside the CDR3, the full variable domain is DTGVSQNPRHKITKRGQNVTFRCDPISEHNRLYWYRQTLGQGPEFLTYFQNEAQLEKSRLLSDRFSAERPKGSFSTLEIQRTEQGDSAMYLCASSLGGSDQPQHFGDGTRLSIL.

This clone was recorded a few times. V gene TRBV4-1 combines with J gene TRBJ2-1; the D gene is possibly TRBD1 (6 bases). Germline CDR1 reads MGHRA; CDR2 reads YSYEKL. V gave up 1 base and J gave up 2 bases, with 15 bases separating them. The CDR3 contains 17 residues. Written as DNA, the CDR3 is TGCGCCAGCAGCCAAGTTCTGGCAGGGGTTACCTACAATGAGCAGTTCTTC. The encoded protein is CASSQVLAGVTYNEQFF.

This CDR3 reads CASSLGTIEAETQYF. As DNA, the CDR3 is TGCGCCAGCAGCTTGGGGACTATAGAGGCAGAGACCCAGTACTTC. The rearrangement links TRBV5-1 to TRBJ2-5, with a possible D match to TRBD2 (6 bases). Per germline, CDR1 SGHRS and CDR2 YFSETQ. The CDR3 contains 15 residues. Trimming pared 0 bases from V and 4 bases from J, leaving 13 bases between.

V gene TRBV7-3 combines with J gene TRBJ2-7; 8 bases map to TRBD1. V lost 2 bases, J lost 2 bases, and 8 bases stayed unmatched. The CDR3 contains 16 residues. Germline loops: CDR1 SGHTA, CDR2 FQGTGA. The CDR3 loop reads CASSLAGQVCAYEQYV. The CDR3 nucleotides read TGTGCCAGCAGCTTAGCGGGACAGGTGTGCGCCTACGAGCAGTACGTC.

This clone was seen only a few times. Other DNA sequences within the sample encode an identical CDR3. The chain couples TRBV9 to TRBJ2-5, with D uncertain. Germline loops: CDR1 SGDLS, CDR2 YYNGEE. This CDR3 region has 12 residues. V gave up 0 bases and J gave up 3 bases, with 3 bases separating them. DNA for the CDR3: TGTGCCAGCAGCGTAGGGGAAGAGACCCAGTACTTC. Translating it yields CASSVGEETQYF.

This clone was seen more than once but under ten times. This chain connects TRBV7-2 to TRBJ2-4; D ambiguous. The germline CDR1 and CDR2 sequences are SGHTA and FQGNSA. The germline V and J ends were trimmed by 5 bases and 6 bases, with 17 bases remaining between them. This CDR3 comprises 15 residues. In nucleotides, the CDR3 is TGTGCCAGCAGCCCCTTCACGGCGACGGTAAACATTCAGTACTTC. The encoded protein is CASSPFTATVNIQYF.

The chain combines TRBV9 with TRBJ1-2, with a possible D match to TRBD1 (5 bases). V lost 3 bases and J lost 3, with 9 bases in between. The germline CDR1 and CDR2 sequences are SGDLS and YYNGEE. The CDR3 is 13 residues long. The CDR3 region is CASSERGYYGYTF. As DNA, the CDR3 is TGTGCCAGCAGCGAGAGGGGCTACTATGGCTACACCTTC.

J is TRBJ2-1 and V is TRBV14, with 7 bases lining up with TRBD2. V gave up 3 bases and J gave up 9 bases; unmatched junction bases: 5. From germline, CDR1 is SGHDN and CDR2 FVKESK. This CDR3 has 13 amino acids. CDR3: CASSQLLASEQFF. The CDR3 nucleotides are TGTGCCAGCAGCCAGCTACTAGCGTCTGAGCAGTTCTTC.

The CDR3 sequence: CASSSTPGPRTEAFF. In nucleotides, the CDR3 is TGTGCCAGCAGTTCGACGCCGGGTCCCAGGACTGAAGCTTTCTTT. The rearrangement joins TRBV28 to TRBJ1-1; D not resolved. V was pared by 4 bases and J by 5 bases, with 17 bases between. This CDR3 has 15 residues. The germline gives CDR1 MDHEN, CDR2 SYDVKM.

This rearrangement joins TRBV28 to TRBJ2-1, with D maybe TRBD2 (5 bases). The CDR3 totals 15 residues. Germline CDR1 and CDR2: MDHEN and SYDVKM. Trimming cost V 7 bases and J 3 bases, with 16 bases left between them. CDR3 in amino acids: CASTFKGRGYNEQFF. In DNA, the CDR3 is TGTGCCAGCACCTTTAAGGGTCGGGGCTACAATGAGCAGTTCTTC.

This clone was picked up a small number of times. The rearrangement uses TRBV9 and TRBJ2-3, with D perhaps TRBD1 (6 bases). CDR3 length equals 15 residues. Trimming stripped 0 bases from V and 1 base from J, with 9 bases between. The V gene's germline CDR1 is SGDLS and CDR2 YYNGEE. CDR3 residues: CASSVGQGRTDTQYF. The CDR3 DNA reads as TGTGCCAGCAGCGTAGGGCAGGGGCGCACAGATACGCAGTATTTT.

This rearrangement joins TRBV7-8 to TRBJ2-7; D unresolved. The CDR3 has 14 amino acids. Trimming removed 4 bases at V and 0 bases at J, with 10 bases between. Germline assignment: CDR1 SGHVS and CDR2 FQNEAQ. CDR3 in DNA: TGTGCCAGCAGCTATGGGGTCAGCTCCTACGAGCAGTACGTC. Translated, it gives CASSYGVSSYEQYV.

The genes are TRBV30 and TRBJ2-7; 7 bases match TRBD1. Per germline, CDR1 GTSNPN and CDR2 SVGIG (reference sequence). The CDR3 is 11 residues long. The V and J ends lost 4 bases and 4 bases, in that order; junction bases with no gene match: 1. DNA for the CDR3: TGTGCCTGGACGACAGGGTACGAGCAGTACTTC. Its translation: CAWTTGYEQYF.

This clone was detected only a few times. The genes are TRBV18 and TRBJ2-5; a possible D gene is TRBD1 (5 bases). V was pared by 2 bases and J by 2 bases, with 12 bases between. Germline-derived CDR1 and CDR2 are KGHSH and LQKENI. CDR3 length equals 15 residues. The CDR3 DNA follows: TGTGCCAGCTCACCAGGCATGGGGCTACAAGAGACCCAGTACTTC. This gives the protein CASSPGMGLQETQYF.

This clone was counted a few times. This sequence joins TRBV7-2 and TRBJ2-7; 7 bases fit TRBD2. Germline V gene sequence: CDR1 SGHTA, CDR2 FQGNSA. The CDR3 consists of 14 residues. After removal of 5 bases from V and 6 bases from J, the junction contained 10 bases not matched to a gene. The CDR3 DNA reads TGTGCCAGCAGCCGCGGCGGGAGAACCCCCGAGCAGTACTTC. As protein: CASSRGGRTPEQYF.

This clone has only a few counts. The chain uses TRBV7-2 and TRBJ2-3; tentative D call: TRBD2 (5 bases). The CDR3 contains 15 residues. The V and J ends lost 3 bases and 2 bases respectively, with 12 bases between them. Germline CDR1 reads SGHTA; CDR2 reads FQGNSA. The CDR3 region is CASSFIRGTTDTQYF. CDR3 coding DNA: TGTGCCAGCAGCTTTATCCGGGGAACCACAGATACGCAGTATTTT.

This clone has only a few counts. The chain links TRBV20-1 to TRBJ1-1; D is uncertain. V shed 3 bases and J shed 5 bases, with 4 bases lying between them. Germline V gene lookup returns CDR1 DFQATT and CDR2 SNEGSKA (reference sequence). This CDR3 has 10 amino acids. The CDR3 sequence is CSASHTEAFF. Written as DNA, the CDR3 is TGCAGTGCTAGTCATACTGAAGCTTTCTTT.

This clone was seen a handful of times. The J gene is TRBJ1-6, the V gene TRBV7-2; D is unresolved. The CDR3 extends over 15 amino acids. Trimming took off 5 bases at V and 7 bases at J, with 15 bases between the two ends. Germline lookup yields CDR1 SGHTA and CDR2 FQGNSA. The CDR3 region is CASSPLGGGNSPLHF. In DNA form, the CDR3 reads TGTGCCAGCAGCCCCTTAGGAGGCGGGAATTCACCCCTCCACTTT.

This clone was detected only a few times. The chain links TRBV19 to TRBJ1-5, with D possibly TRBD1 on 5 matching bases. The germline CDR1 and CDR2 sequences are LNHDA and SQIVND (reference sequence). Trimming removed 7 bases from V and 3 bases from J, with 19 bases in between. The CDR3 is 16 amino acids. CDR3 bases: TGTGCCAGTATCAAGACAGCAGGTCGTAACAATCAGCCCCAGCATTTT. This codes for CASIKTAGRNNQPQHF.

The chain combines TRBV10-3 with TRBJ2-1; weak D call: TRBD1 (6 bases). From germline, CDR1 is ENHRY and CDR2 SYGVKD. V lost 10 bases and J lost 6, with 19 bases in between. The CDR3 runs to 14 residues. The CDR3 nucleotides read TGTGCCACCTCCCCCGTCCAGGGGATCAATGAGCAGTTCTTC. Amino acid sequence: CATSPVQGINEQFF.